The 13 T cell receptor delta chains reported below all come from one sample, sequenced in a study of DNA immune sequencing with unique molecular identifiers. All 8 TRDV and 4 TRDJ genes were targeted in 32-plex amplification of genomic DNA. Adapter PCR followed 2 to 3 barcoding PCR cycles that attached a 12-nucleotide UMI. TCRdb re-called the multiplex PCR reads via CATT. The sample yields over 550 delta-chain clones, 10% to 15% seen once. Sequenced input: gamma-delta T cells from PBMCs. The origin of the receptors is a human donor in good health.

For this clone: A read error likely explains why the TCRdb protein, taken from a much larger clone, differs from this DNA's translation at residue 10; the protein shown is translated from the DNA. The genes are TRDV1 and TRDJ1, with 10 bases that match TRDD3. This CDR3 comprises 20 residues. V was pared by 3 bases and J by 1 base, with 17 bases of the junction left unmatched. CDR1 TSWWSYY and CDR2 QGS come from the germline V gene. The chain's CDR3 is CALGDDSLGGGIRVTDKLIF. The CDR3 DNA reads TGTGCTCTTGGGGACGATTCCCTCGGAGGGGGGATACGCGTCACCGATAAACTCATCTTT.

As concerns this clone: With a much larger clone just one base away, this may be a read error. The chain employs TRDV2 and TRDJ1; 7 bases are a match to TRDD3. The germline V gene has CDR1 GEAIGNYY and CDR2 EKD. V was pared by 3 bases and J by 0 bases, with 24 bases of the junction left unmatched. This CDR3 region has 21 residues. The CDR3 DNA is TGTGCCTGTGACCCTATATCGAACTGGTGGATACGCTCCAACAACACCGATAAACTCATCTTT. This encodes CACDPISNWWIRSNNTDKLIF.

This clone was seen more than once but under ten times. Here the CDR3 DNA reads TGTGCTCTTGGGGAACCGAATTCCTACGGGGATAGTCCTTACACCGATAAACTCATCTTT. Translation gives CALGEPNSYGDSPYTDKLIF. The chain couples TRDV1 to TRDJ1; D is tentatively TRDD2 or TRDD3 (7 bases each). Per germline, CDR1 TSWWSYY and CDR2 QGS. The length of the CDR3 is 20 residues. V lost 1 base and J 0 bases, leaving 24 bases between the germline ends.

This clone is labeled medium-sized (0.01 to 0.1%). This chain connects TRDV1 to TRDJ1; 8 bases are a match to TRDD3. Germline CDR1 is TSWWSYY and CDR2 is QGS. V lost 0 bases, J lost 1 base, and 16 bases stayed unmatched. This CDR3 has 20 residues. CDR3 loop: CALGELFSFPGGGFTDKLIF. The CDR3 DNA reads as TGTGCTCTTGGGGAACTATTTTCGTTCCCTGGGGGAGGGTTCACCGATAAACTCATCTTT.

A note on this clone: The amino acid sequence in TCRdb belongs to a much larger clone and departs from this DNA's translation at residue 8, likely a sequencing read error; the sequence shown is translated from the DNA. The chain employs TRDV3 and TRDJ1, with a tentative D call TRDD3 (5 bases). Trimming cost V 4 bases and J 11 bases, with 26 bases left between them. Germline V CDR1 and CDR2: TVYSNPD, GDNSRS (reference sequence). This CDR3 comprises 14 residues. Written as DNA, the CDR3 is TGTGCCTCCAGGCACCCCAGCATCGCCCGGGGGCTCATCTTT. This sequence encodes CASRHPSIARGLIF.

This clone ranks as medium-sized (0.01 to 0.1%). The rearrangement joins TRDV2 to TRDJ1, with a possible D match to TRDD3 (5 bases). V lost 0 bases and J 4 bases, leaving 14 bases between the germline ends. The CDR3 length is 15 residues. Germline values: CDR1 GEAIGNYY, CDR2 EKD. CDR3 amino acids: CACDTWGLGGDKLIF. DNA of the CDR3: TGTGCCTGTGACACCTGGGGCCTAGGCGGCGATAAACTCATCTTT.

In regard to this clone: This DNA's translation differs at residue 6 from TCRdb's protein, which comes from a much larger clone; a read error is likely, and the protein shown is translated from the DNA. The CDR3 coding sequence is TGTGCTCTTGGGGAAATGAGCTCCACCGATAAACTCATCTTT. The encoded protein is CALGEMSSTDKLIF. The V gene is TRDV1, the J gene TRDJ1; D is uncertain. CDR3 length: 14 amino acids. The germline V gene encodes CDR1 TSWWSYY and CDR2 QGS. Trimming pared 2 bases from V and 1 base from J, leaving 8 bases between.

The rearrangement uses TRDV2 and TRDJ1; 11 positions match TRDD3. This CDR3 is 18 amino acids long. Germline CDR1 and CDR2: GEAIGNYY and EKD. With V trimmed by 3 bases and J by 1 base, 12 bases remained unmatched. The CDR3 here is CACDDLGGYAGFTDKLIF. The CDR3 DNA reads as TGTGCCTGTGACGATCTTGGGGGATACGCGGGTTTCACCGATAAACTCATCTTT.

A few counts support this clone. Since a far larger clone is one base different, this is likely a read error. This chain links TRDV2 with TRDJ1; tentative D call: TRDD3 (6 bases). Germline values: CDR1 GEAIGNYY, CDR2 EKD. V was cut by 6 bases and J by 0 bases, with 16 bases left in between. This CDR3 has 15 amino acids. The CDR3 DNA follows: TGTGCCTGTAACGCTCTAGGGGGAGACACCGATAAACTCATCTTT. Translating it yields CACNALGGDTDKLIF.

The sample holds a few counts of this clone. The chain links TRDV2 to TRDJ1; D remains ambiguous. Germline V gives CDR1 GEAIGNYY, CDR2 EKD. With 3 bases removed from V and 0 bases from J, the gap between germline ends came to 10 bases. This CDR3 contains 14 residues. The CDR3 coding sequence is TGTGCCTGTGACTCATTAGGGAACACCGATAAACTCATCTTT. This encodes CACDSLGNTDKLIF.

Judged by abundance, this clone is large. The chain uses TRDV2 and TRDJ1; 8 positions agree with TRDD3. Germline-derived CDR1 and CDR2 are GEAIGNYY and EKD. The CDR3 loop spans 16 amino acids. V lost 3 bases to trimming and J lost 5 bases; unmatched junction nucleotides: 13. The CDR3 here is CACDALLGARSDKLIF. The CDR3 nucleotides read TGTGCCTGTGACGCCCTACTGGGGGCTCGTTCTGATAAACTCATCTTT.

Only a few counts were recorded for this clone. A much larger clone sits a single nucleotide away, making a read error possible. This chain connects TRDV1 to TRDJ1; D possibly matches TRDD2 or TRDD3 (5 bases each). The CDR3 runs to 17 residues. Germline loops: CDR1 TSWWSYY, CDR2 QGS. The CDR3 nucleotides read TGTGCTCTTGGGGAACTTTGGGGCCTACACCCGACCGATGAACTCATCTTT. Its translation is CALGELWGLHPTDELIF.

About this clone itself: This DNA's translation differs at residue 12 from TCRdb's protein, which comes from a much larger clone; a read error is likely, and the protein shown is translated from the DNA. The J gene is TRDJ1, the V gene TRDV1; perhaps TRDD3 as D (6 bases). CDR1 TSWWSYY and CDR2 QGS come from the germline V gene. Trimming pared 3 bases from V and 1 base from J, leaving 27 bases between. CDR3 size: 20 residues. The CDR3 DNA reads TGTGCTCTTGGGGACGATTCCCTCGGATGGGGGTTACGCGTCACCGATAAACTCATCTTT. Protein sequence: CALGDDSLGWGLRVTDKLIF.